The clone carrying this T cell receptor beta chain was seen a few times. Its target is not known. The record originates from a study of regulatory T cells in long-lasting Graves disease. Study information: Graves' patients who were just diagnosed had used antithyroid drugs for under 3 months. Findings and limits, study-wide: Gene preferences differed: TRBV28, TRBJ1-2, TRBJ2-5 in persistent cases.

The CDR3 is made up of 14 amino acids. Germline V gene sequence: CDR1 SNHLY, CDR2 FYNNEI. V was pared by 8 bases and J by 4 bases, with 9 bases of the junction left unmatched. Libraries of TCR beta came from iRepertoire HTBI primers plus Arm-PCR of CDR3 regions. From the multiplex PCR reads, TCRdb called clonotypes with MiXCR, one entry per CDR3 protein. The sample contains 350,000 to 450,000 distinct CDR3 sequences, roughly a sixth of which appear only once. Time point specified: newly diagnosed GD, antithyroid drugs for less than 3 months. Making the TCR library involved RNA that had been extracted from PBMCs. This same sample was also part of a study on T cells in Graves' hyperthyroidism and ophthalmopathy. That work states: The diagnoses drew upon clinical symptoms, serum thyroxine and TRAb, thyroid ultrasound and orbital computed tomography. TCR CDR3 regions were first amplified by RT-PCR with HTBI primers.

The source material was peripheral blood mononuclear cells (PBMCs), sampled at new diagnosis, from a patient treated with antithyroid drugs. The rearrangement uses TRBV2 and TRBJ1-2; 8 bases agree with TRBD1. This TCR was sampled from a man between 35 and 55 years old with Graves disease. The CDR3, as DNA: TGTGCCAGCCCTAGGACAGGGAATCCCTATGGCTACACCTTC. Its protein product is CASPRTGNPYGYTF.